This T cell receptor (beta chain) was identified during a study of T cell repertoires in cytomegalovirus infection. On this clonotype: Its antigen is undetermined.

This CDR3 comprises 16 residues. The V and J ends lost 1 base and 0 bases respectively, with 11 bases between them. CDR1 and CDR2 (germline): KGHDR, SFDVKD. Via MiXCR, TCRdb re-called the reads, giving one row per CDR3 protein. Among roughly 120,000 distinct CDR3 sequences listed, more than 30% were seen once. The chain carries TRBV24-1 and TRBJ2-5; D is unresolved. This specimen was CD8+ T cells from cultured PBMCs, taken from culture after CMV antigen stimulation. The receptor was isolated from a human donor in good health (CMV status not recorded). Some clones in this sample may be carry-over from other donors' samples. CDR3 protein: CATSDFPDRNQETQYF. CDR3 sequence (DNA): TGTGCCACCAGTGATTTCCCTGACCGCAACCAAGAGACCCAGTACTTC.